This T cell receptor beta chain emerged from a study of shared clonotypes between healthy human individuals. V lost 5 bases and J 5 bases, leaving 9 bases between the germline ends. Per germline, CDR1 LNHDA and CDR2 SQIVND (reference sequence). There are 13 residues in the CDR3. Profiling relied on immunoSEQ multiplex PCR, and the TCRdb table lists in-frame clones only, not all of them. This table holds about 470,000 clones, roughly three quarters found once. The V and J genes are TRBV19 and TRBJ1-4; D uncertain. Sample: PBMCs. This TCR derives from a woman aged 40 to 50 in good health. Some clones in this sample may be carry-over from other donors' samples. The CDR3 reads CASSVRRNEKLFF. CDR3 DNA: TGTGCCAGTAGTGTACGAAGGAATGAAAAACTGTTTTTT.